A single sample is the source of the 12 T cell receptor beta chains below, sequenced in a study of blood T cell repertoires in COVID-19. TCRdb's table, derived via immunoSEQ multiplex PCR, lists solely in-frame clones and lacks some. The profile shows 35,000 to 40,000 clones, 70% to 90% of them singletons. Sequencing was carried out using peripheral blood. The receptors shown here come from a man between 65 and 85 years old with active COVID-19.

The chain uses TRBV15 and TRBJ2-2, with TRBD1 matching over 7 bases. The CDR3 runs 15 residues. Looked up from germline, CDR1 is LNHNV and CDR2 is YYDKDF (reference sequence). V shed 4 bases, J shed 7 bases, and the junction held 9 bases outside the gene matches. CDR3 in DNA: TGTGCCACCAGCAACGAGAGGGGGCGCGGCGGGGAGCTGTTTTTT. Its protein product is CATSNERGRGGELFF.

As to this clone: The junction departs from the called germline gene at one end, perhaps through a read error. This rearrangement joins TRBV7-7 to TRBJ2-5; 9 bases align to TRBD1. CDR3 length equals 15 residues. Per germline, CDR1 SSHAT and CDR2 FNYEAQ (reference sequence). CDR3 protein: CASSLGGTGSETQYF. The CDR3 nucleotides read TGTGCTAGCAGCTTAGGAGGGACAGGGTCGGAGACCCAGTACTTC.

This rearrangement joins TRBV7-9 to TRBJ2-1; possibly TRBD1 for D (6 bases). V was shortened by 5 bases and J by 5 bases, with 19 bases between the two germline ends. Germline V gene lookup returns CDR1 SEHNR and CDR2 FQNEAQ (reference sequence). This CDR3 is built from 16 residues. The CDR3 region is CASSASGERVHNEQFF. The CDR3 DNA follows: TGTGCCAGCAGCGCCTCAGGGGAGAGGGTCCACAATGAGCAGTTCTTC.

V usage is TRBV9 and J usage is TRBJ2-2, with a tentative D call TRBD1 (5 bases). The germline V and J ends were trimmed by 6 bases and 1 base, with 7 bases remaining between them. CDR1 and CDR2 (germline): SGDLS, YYNGEE. The CDR3 covers 13 residues. The CDR3 DNA follows: TGTGCCAGCAACGGACAGAACACCGGGGAGCTGTTTTTT. This sequence encodes CASNGQNTGELFF.

The CDR3 DNA follows: TGTGCCACCAGTCTAGCGGGAGTCGGCAATGAGCAGTTCTTC. Translated: CATSLAGVGNEQFF. This chain links TRBV15 with TRBJ2-1; 10 nucleotides agree with TRBD2. With 6 bases clipped from V and 6 bases from J, the junction kept 5 bases outside the gene matches. The germline V gene has CDR1 LNHNV and CDR2 YYDKDF (reference sequence). The CDR3 length is 14 residues.

CDR3 residues: CASSLGASDEKLFF. CDR3 bases: TGCGCCAGCAGCTTGGGGGCTTCGGATGAAAAACTGTTTTTT. The V and J genes are TRBV5-1 and TRBJ1-4; D ambiguous. The CDR3 consists of 14 residues. Trimming left V 0 bases short and J 6 bases short, with 9 bases between. Per the germline V gene, CDR1 is SGHRS and CDR2 is YFSETQ.

The V call is TRBV11-2, the J call TRBJ2-1; 10 positions agree with TRBD2. The junction had 9 bases not matched to a gene; V was cut back by 10 bases and J by 0 bases. Per the germline V gene, CDR1 is SGHAT and CDR2 is FQNNGV. This CDR3 spans 16 amino acids. As DNA, the CDR3 is TGTGCCAACGCGGCTAGCGGGGGAAGCTCCTACAATGAGCAGTTCTTC. As protein: CANAASGGSSYNEQFF.

J is TRBJ2-1 and V is TRBV28, with TRBD2 as a possible D gene (6 bases). Germline CDR1 reads MDHEN; CDR2 reads SYDVKM. The CDR3 consists of 13 residues. The CDR3 bases are TGTGCAGGCCGGCGGGGCTCCTACAATGAGCAGTTCTTC. It specifies CAGRRGSYNEQFF.

The J gene is TRBJ1-3, the V gene TRBV30; D is unresolved. Germline loops: CDR1 GTSNPN, CDR2 SVGIG (reference sequence). CDR3 length: 13 amino acids. V lost 2 bases, J lost 0 bases, and 5 bases lay in between. DNA of the CDR3: TGTGCCTGGAGTCGGGGCTCTGGAAACACCATATATTTT. Amino acids: CAWSRGSGNTIYF. Drawing the rest from reference TRBV30 and TRBJ1-3, the complete variable domain is SQTIHQWPATLVQPVGSPLSLECTVEGTSNPNLYWYRQAAGRGLQLLFYSVGIGQISSEVPQNLSASRPQDRQFILSSKKLLLSDSGFYLCAWSRGSGNTIYFGEGSWLTVV.

The J gene is TRBJ2-1, the V gene TRBV5-4, with D perhaps TRBD2 (6 bases). V lost 1 base and J lost 10, with 18 bases in between. CDR3 length: 15 amino acids. The germline CDR1 and CDR2 sequences are SGHNT and YYREEE (reference sequence). The CDR3 nucleotides are TGTGCCAGCAGCTTGAGGCTTGGGGGGATAGGGGAGCAGTTCTTC. Protein: CASSLRLGGIGEQFF.

This chain links TRBV2 with TRBJ2-5, with D tentatively TRBD2 (6 bases). The V gene's germline CDR1 is SNHLY and CDR2 FYNNEI. V was shortened by 4 bases and J by 0 bases, with 15 bases between the two germline ends. The CDR3 has 16 amino acids. The DNA of the CDR3 is TGTGCCAGCAGTGTTCCTAGCGACTTCTACCAAGAGACCCAGTACTTC. Its translation: CASSVPSDFYQETQYF.

The chain links TRBV11-2 to TRBJ1-3; D call uncertain. Germline CDR1 and CDR2: SGHAT and FQNNGV. This CDR3 is 14 amino acids long. Trimming removed 4 bases at V and 0 bases at J, with 7 bases between. The CDR3 DNA reads TGTGCCAGCAGCTCACAGAGCTCTGGAAACACCATATATTTT. Residues: CASSSQSSGNTIYF.